Following are 2 T cell receptor beta chains from one sample sequenced in a study of blood T cell repertoires in COVID-19 (dated by TCRdb to the early 2020s). To prepare the library, the immunoSEQ multiplex PCR assay was applied. TCRdb carries this immuneACCESS record with in-frame sequences only. Its versions omit some clonotypes, under half of them owing to an unresolved V gene in the studies checked, with the rest unexplained. The sample table lists around 110,000 clones, 70% to 85% of them with a count of one. The ten largest account for about 4.2% of the sample. The sample consisted of peripheral blood. The receptors were sampled from a woman aged 70 to 79 with acute or convalescent COVID-19.

The chain has TRBV24-1 and TRBJ1-2, with a possible D match to TRBD1 (5 bases). Germline CDR1 reads KGHDR; CDR2 reads SFDVKD. The V end was cut by 5 bases, the J end by 3 bases, with 12 bases between. The CDR3 length is 14 residues. The CDR3 DNA is TGTGCCACCAGTGGGAGGGGATCGGACTATGGCTACACCTTC. Translation gives CATSGRGSDYGYTF.

The rearrangement uses TRBV21-1 and TRBJ2-5; whether TRBD2, the table's D call, matches the DNA was not checked. TRBV21-1 is reported as a pseudogene. There are 15 residues in the CDR3. The DNA for the CDR3 is TGTGCCAGCAGCAAAGAGGCTAGCGGGGAAAAGACCCAGTACTTC. This encodes CASSKEASGEKTQYF.